This is a list of T cell receptor beta chains from one sample in a study of T cells in Graves' hyperthyroidism and ophthalmopathy. MiXCR, applied by TCRdb to the multiplex PCR reads, yields one record per CDR3 protein. The sample shows approximately 640,000 distinct CDR3 sequences, around 16% of them seen only once. The sequenced material came from blood. Source of these receptors: a man aged 45-65 years with Graves' hyperthyroidism. CDR3s include the opening cysteine and the closing phenylalanine or tryptophan. The D gene is left open where the match is weak. A clone size is listed for some rows: how often the clone was seen (once, few, many), or a class if it is expanded.

d_call	j_call	clone_size	v_call	cdr3_nt	cdr3_aa
TRBD2	TRBJ2-5	many	TRBV15	TGTGCCACCAGCAATCCACTAGCGGGAGGCCCTGCGACCCAGTACTTC	CATSNPLAGGPATQYF
TRBD2	TRBJ2-3	many	TRBV11-2	TGTGCCAGCAGCTTAGTCGTGTACGGACTAGCGGGACTCACAGATACGCAGTATTTT	CASSLVVYGLAGLTDTQYF
TRBD2	TRBJ2-1	NA	TRBV7-3	TGTGCCAGCAGCTCCCTGGGACTAGGATCCAATGAGCAGTTCTTC	CASSSLGLGSNEQFF
TRBD1	TRBJ1-5	many	TRBV6-2/TRBV6-3	TGTGCCAGCAGTCCCGGGACAGAGAATCAGCCCCAGCATTTT	CASSPGTENQPQHF
NA	TRBJ2-7	many	TRBV2	TGTGCCAGCAGTGAAGTACTAGCTGAAACCTACGAGCAGTACTTC	CASSEVLAETYEQYF
TRBD1	TRBJ2-7	NA	TRBV6-2/TRBV6-3	TGTGCCAGCAGCCCCTCCCCGGGGACAGGGAAAGGCGAGCAGTACTTC	CASSPSPGTGKGEQYF
NA	TRBJ2-7	many	TRBV28	TGTGCCAGCAGTTTGCCCCAGACATCCTACGAGCAGTACTTC	CASSLPQTSYEQYF
TRBD1	TRBJ1-2	many	TRBV28	TGTGCCAGCAGTGCCAGATTCAGGGGGTTGGACTATGGCTACACCTTC	CASSARFRGLDYGYTF
NA	TRBJ2-1	once	TRBV7-2	TGTGCCAGCAGGGACAGCTCCTACAATGAGGAGTTCTTC	CASRDSSYNEEFF
TRBD2	TRBJ2-7	NA	TRBV27	TGTGCCAGCAGTTTGAAGCTAGCGGGAGCCTCCGAGCAGTACTTC	CASSLKLAGASEQYF